The following is a TCR beta chain sequence with its context. Its antigen is as yet unknown. PCR used 60 Vbeta primers and 13 Jbeta primers. Profiled with immunoSEQ multiplex PCR; TCRdb holds only in-frame clones, not every one. The data contain some 160,000 clones, around 84% of them singletons. The entry originates in a study of cytomegalovirus exposure and HLA in healthy donors. Background on the study: Unique TCRs from HLA-typed donors, 70 million to 100 million of them, were held in an early data release.

The J segment lost 2 bases and the V segment lost 5 bases, leaving 4 bases of the junction unmatched. This CDR3 is built from 14 residues. Germline V gives CDR1 MNHEY, CDR2 SMNVEV (reference sequence). Study-level results: A reported reduction in N-insertions relative to the roughly 710-donor mean was seen in an Asian-associated ancestry cluster in a later analysis.

Sequencing was carried out using PBMCs. The V call is TRBV27, the J call TRBJ2-7, with TRBD1 identical over 9 bases. This receptor was obtained from a man aged 18-30 years in good health and CMV-seronegative. CDR3 amino acids: CASSLRQGAYEQYF. The DNA for the CDR3 is TGTGCCAGCAGTCTCAGACAGGGGGCCTACGAGCAGTACTTC.